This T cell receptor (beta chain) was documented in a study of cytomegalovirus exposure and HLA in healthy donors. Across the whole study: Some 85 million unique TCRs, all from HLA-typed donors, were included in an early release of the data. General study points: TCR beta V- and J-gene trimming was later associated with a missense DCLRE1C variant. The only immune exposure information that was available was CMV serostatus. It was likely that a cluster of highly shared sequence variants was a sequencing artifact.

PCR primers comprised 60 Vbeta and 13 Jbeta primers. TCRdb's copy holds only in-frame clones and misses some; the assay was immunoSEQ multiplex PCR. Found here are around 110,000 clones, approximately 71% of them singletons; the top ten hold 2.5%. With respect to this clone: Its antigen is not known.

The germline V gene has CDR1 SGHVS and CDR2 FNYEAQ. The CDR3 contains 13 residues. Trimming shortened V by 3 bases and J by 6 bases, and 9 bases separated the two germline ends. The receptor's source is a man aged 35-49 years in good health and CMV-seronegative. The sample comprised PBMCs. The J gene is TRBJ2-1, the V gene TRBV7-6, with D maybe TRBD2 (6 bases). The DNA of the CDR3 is TGTGCCAGCAGCTTGGACTATATCAATGAGCAGTTCTTC. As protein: CASSLDYINEQFF.